The 27 T cell receptor beta chains below come from one sample, sequenced in a study of identical twins. Each CDR3 protein gets one entry after TCRdb re-called the 5' RACE reads with MiXCR. The sample consists of under 900,000 distinct CDR3 sequences, approximately 18% of them appearing once. This sample also belongs to another study, concerning T cells expressing NK-cell markers.

Sample: PBMCs. The receptors originated from a woman aged 18-29 years in good health.

The chain is built from TRBV6-1 and TRBJ2-4, with 11 bases lining up with TRBD2. Per the germline V gene, CDR1 is MNHNS and CDR2 is SASEGT. Trimming took 4 bases from V and 3 from J; bases not matched to a gene: 5. The CDR3 consists of 16 residues. CDR3 bases: TGTGCCAGCAGTGGGAGACTAGCGGGAAACAAAAACATTCAGTACTTC. Translation gives CASSGRLAGNKNIQYF.

The V call is TRBV12-3 or TRBV12-4, the J call TRBJ2-2, with TRBD2 matching over 12 bases. Trimming at V came to 5 bases and at J to 4 bases, leaving 2 bases not matched to a gene. This CDR3 spans 15 amino acids. CDR3 loop: CASSQTSGGTGELFF. The CDR3 DNA sequence: TGTGCCAGCAGTCAGACTAGCGGGGGCACCGGGGAGCTGTTTTTT.

This clonotype was seen more than once but under ten times. The CDR3 reads CSAKGDISYNEQFF. CDR3 nucleotides: TGCAGTGCAAAGGGGGACATTAGTTACAATGAGCAGTTCTTC. The chain couples TRBV20-1 to TRBJ2-1; TRBD1 might be the D (6 bases). This CDR3 is 14 amino acids long. Germline CDR1 DFQATT, CDR2 SNEGSKA (reference sequence). Trimming removed 6 bases from V and 4 bases from J, with 16 bases in between.

The rearrangement uses TRBV29-1 and TRBJ2-1; 11 bases align to TRBD2. This CDR3 is 17 amino acids long. Germline-derived CDR1 and CDR2 are SQVTM and ANQGSEA. J gave up 6 bases and V 1 base, and 11 bases lay outside the gene matches. Here the CDR3 DNA reads TGCAGCGTTGAAGGAGGCCTGACTAGCGGGGCCAGCAATGAGCAGTTCTTC. Translated: CSVEGGLTSGASNEQFF.

The gene calls are TRBV4-3 and TRBJ2-7; TRBD1 might be the D (5 bases). Germline V gene sequence: CDR1 LGHNA, CDR2 YSLEER. Trimming left V 1 base short and J 4 bases short, with 14 bases between. The CDR3 has 15 amino acids. The CDR3 loop is CASSQALTAGYEQYF. The CDR3, as DNA: TGCGCCAGCAGCCAAGCACTGACAGCCGGGTACGAGCAGTACTTC.

Note on this clonotype: The junction shows a germline mismatch at one end, possibly a read error. The chain employs TRBV5-6 and TRBJ2-3, with a possible D match to TRBD2 (6 bases). The CDR3 covers 13 residues. CDR1 is SGHDT, CDR2 YYEEEE, per germline. The chain's CDR3 is CARSSGGIDTQYF. CDR3 DNA: TGTGCCAGGAGCTCTGGCGGGATTGATACGCAGTATTTT.

The chain employs TRBV6-2 or TRBV6-3 and TRBJ2-3, with D possibly being TRBD1 (6 bases). V lost 2 bases and J lost 6, with 12 bases in between. The CDR3 has 14 residues. CDR1 is MNHEY, CDR2 SVGEGT, per germline. CDR3: CASSYRTAGDTQYF. CDR3 DNA sequence: TGTGCCAGCAGTTACAGGACAGCTGGGGATACGCAGTATTTT.

There are a few counts of this clonotype. This chain connects TRBV6-6 to TRBJ2-1; weak D call: TRBD1 (6 bases). With 11 bases removed from V and 7 bases from J, the gap between germline ends came to 12 bases. Germline CDR1 and CDR2: MNHNY and SVGAGI (reference sequence). The CDR3 is made up of 11 amino acids. CDR3 DNA sequence: TGTGCCGCAGGGGACGGGAATGAGCAGTTCTTC. Translated: CAAGDGNEQFF.

This chain joins TRBV6-5 and TRBJ1-2, with 7 bases that match TRBD1. Germline V CDR1 and CDR2: MNHEY, SVGAGI. With V trimmed by 7 bases and J by 14 bases, 10 bases remained unmatched. The CDR3 has 11 residues. CDR3 nucleotides: TGTGCCAGCACTCCCGGGACAGTTCTAACCTTC. It translates to CASTPGTVLTF.

This clonotype was picked up a small number of times. The chain couples TRBV7-2 to TRBJ2-1, with unresolved D. The length of the CDR3 is 14 residues. V lost 0 bases, J lost 5 bases, and 8 bases lay in between. Germline CDR1 SGHTA, CDR2 FQGNSA. The CDR3: CASSLAARDNEQFF. CDR3 nucleotides: TGTGCCAGCAGCTTAGCGGCTAGAGACAATGAGCAGTTCTTC.

This clonotype was seen a few times. The chain links TRBV11-2 to TRBJ2-3; 7 bases map to TRBD2. The CDR3 has 14 amino acids. V lost 5 bases and J lost 10; bases outside the gene matches: 12. CDR1 SGHAT and CDR2 FQNNGV come from the germline V gene. CDR3 nucleotides: TGTGCCAGCAGCCTGGGGGGGGACTCCCTAGCGCAGTATTTT. This codes for CASSLGGDSLAQYF.

This rearrangement joins TRBV20-1 to TRBJ2-5; no definite D call. Between the trimmed V and J ends, which lost 1 base and 5 bases, there was a span of 11 bases. Germline assignment: CDR1 DFQATT and CDR2 SNEGSKA (reference sequence). The CDR3 spans 13 residues. The CDR3, as DNA: TGCAGTGCTAGAGGGGTCGGCCGTGAGACCCAGTACTTC. As protein: CSARGVGRETQYF.

This clonotype was seen just once. The V call is TRBV20-1, the J call TRBJ2-5; TRBD2 is a possible D gene (5 bases). CDR3 length equals 14 residues. Germline CDR1 DFQATT, CDR2 SNEGSKA (reference sequence). The germline V and J ends were trimmed by 6 bases and 5 bases, with 19 bases remaining between them. CDR3 protein: CSAIRTGSGETQYF. CDR3 in DNA: TGCAGTGCGATTCGGACTGGCTCCGGGGAGACCCAGTACTTC.

V is TRBV5-1 and J is TRBJ2-1; 9 positions match TRBD2. In germline, CDR1 is SGHRS, CDR2 YFSETQ. This CDR3 contains 16 residues. J was trimmed by 6 bases and V by 3 bases; bases with no gene match: 10. CDR3 sequence reads: CASSYSAGGGANEQFF. CDR3 sequence (DNA): TGCGCCAGCAGCTACTCAGCGGGAGGAGGGGCCAATGAGCAGTTCTTC.

This clonotype was detected only a few times. This rearrangement joins TRBV29-1 to TRBJ1-2, with D perhaps matching TRBD1 (6 bases). Germline assignment: CDR1 SQVTM and CDR2 ANQGSEA. V was trimmed by 3 bases and J by 2 bases, leaving 10 bases between them. This CDR3 comprises 13 residues. The CDR3 DNA follows: TGCAGCGTTGACGGACAGAGCAACTATGGCTACACCTTC. Its protein is CSVDGQSNYGYTF.

This clonotype was seen repeatedly, ten times or more. This chain joins TRBV7-8 and TRBJ2-1; the match to TRBD2 covers 11 bases. Germline V lookup: CDR1 SGHVS, CDR2 FQNEAQ. Trimming removed 5 bases from V and 3 bases from J; junction bases left unmatched: 9. The CDR3 contains 17 residues. For the CDR3, the DNA is TGTGCCAGCAGCCTATCGATTAGCGGGAGGGACTACAATGAGCAGTTCTTC. Translated: CASSLSISGRDYNEQFF.

The J gene is TRBJ2-7, the V gene TRBV20-1, with D perhaps TRBD1 (7 bases). The germline V gene has CDR1 DFQATT and CDR2 SNEGSKA (reference sequence). The CDR3 has 14 residues. Deletions cut 2 bases from V and 3 bases from J, with 14 bases between. The DNA for the CDR3 is TGCAGTGCTAGAACTGCAGGGGGAGGCTACGAGCAGTACTTC. The encoded protein is CSARTAGGGYEQYF.

Notes on this clonotype: A much larger clone lies one base from this, so it may be a read error. The rearrangement links TRBV27 to TRBJ2-6; D ambiguous. This CDR3 region has 18 residues. Trimming took off 3 bases at V and 0 bases at J, with 15 bases between the two ends. Germline CDR1 is MNHEY and CDR2 is SMNVEV (reference sequence). This chain's CDR3 is CASSFLSTPSSGANVLTF. The CDR3 nucleotides are TGTGCCAGCAGTTTTTTGAGTACCCCCAGCTCTGGGGCCAACGTCCTGACTTTC. The whole variable domain, remainder taken from reference TRBV27 and TRBJ2-6, is EAQVTQNPRYLITVTGKKLTVTCSQNMNHEYMSWYRQDPGLGLRQIYYSMNVEVTDKGDVPEGYKVSRKEKRNFPLILESPSPNQTSLYFCASSFLSTPSSGANVLTFGAGSRLTVL.

This chain links TRBV5-5 with TRBJ1-1, with D possibly TRBD1 on 5 matching bases. Germline V gene sequence: CDR1 SGHKS, CDR2 YYEKEE (reference sequence). The CDR3 runs to 13 residues. The V end was cut by 7 bases, the J end by 3 bases, with 13 bases between. DNA for the CDR3: TGTGCCAGCCTCTGGGGAGGGGACACTGAAGCTTTCTTT. It encodes CASLWGGDTEAFF.

The V and J genes are TRBV5-1 and TRBJ2-3; weak D call: TRBD2 (6 bases). The V and J ends lost 3 bases and 9 bases respectively, with 11 bases between them. The CDR3 is 12 residues long. Per germline, CDR1 SGHRS and CDR2 YFSETQ. The CDR3: CASSSSDGTQYF. CDR3 sequence (DNA): TGCGCCAGCAGCTCTAGCGACGGGACGCAGTATTTT.

The CDR3 protein is CASSLALGNTDTQYF. CDR3 in DNA: TGTGCCAGCAGCTTAGCATTGGGGAACACAGATACGCAGTATTTT. The chain couples TRBV7-6 to TRBJ2-3, with D unclear. CDR3 length equals 15 residues. Per the germline V gene, CDR1 is SGHVS and CDR2 is FNYEAQ. With 0 bases removed from V and 2 bases from J, the gap between germline ends came to 9 bases. The full variable domain, in which reference TRBV7-6 and TRBJ2-3 provide the parts outside the CDR3, is GAGVSQSPRYKVTKRGQDVALRCDPISGHVSLYWYRQALGQGPEFLTYFNYEAQQDKSGLPNDRFSAERPEGSISTLTIQRTEQRDSAMYRCASSLALGNTDTQYFGPGTRLTVL.

The rearrangement joins TRBV18 to TRBJ2-1; perhaps TRBD1 as D (5 bases). From germline, CDR1 is KGHSH and CDR2 LQKENI. Trimming pared 3 bases from V and 0 bases from J, leaving 9 bases between. CDR3 length: 15 amino acids. The CDR3 sequence: CASSPDSYSYNEQFF. The CDR3 DNA follows: TGTGCCAGCTCACCTGACAGCTACTCCTACAATGAGCAGTTCTTC. Full variable domain (rest looked up from reference TRBV18 and TRBJ2-1): NAGVMQNPRHLVRRRGQEARLRCSPMKGHSHVYWYRQLPEEGLKFMVYLQKENIIDESGMPKERFSAEFPKEGPSILRIQQVVRGDSAAYFCASSPDSYSYNEQFFGPGTRLTVL.

The chain joins TRBV15 to TRBJ2-5; the D is unclear. Trimming stripped 1 base from V and 4 bases from J, with 4 bases between. This CDR3 region has 12 residues. The germline CDR1 and CDR2 sequences are LNHNV and YYDKDF (reference sequence). Written as DNA, the CDR3 is TGTGCCACCAGCAGAGTTAGAGAGACCCAGTACTTC. It specifies CATSRVRETQYF.

This clonotype was counted only a few times. V usage is TRBV12-3 or TRBV12-4 and J usage is TRBJ2-2; 10 positions match TRBD2. J gave up 6 bases and V 6 bases, and 7 bases lay outside the gene matches. This CDR3 spans 15 amino acids. CDR3 sequence reads: CASSPWSGRAGELFF. CDR3 coding DNA: TGTGCCAGCAGCCCCTGGAGCGGGAGGGCCGGGGAGCTGTTTTTT.

This chain links TRBV10-3 with TRBJ1-2; D gene uncertain. Trimming took 8 bases from V and 3 from J, leaving 16 bases between them. CDR1 ENHRY and CDR2 SYGVKD come from the germline V gene. This CDR3 has 14 amino acids. This chain's CDR3 is CAISNGPGDYGYTF. DNA of the CDR3: TGTGCCATCTCAAACGGCCCAGGAGACTATGGCTACACCTTC.

The chain combines TRBV29-1 with TRBJ2-7, with 12 bases aligning to TRBD1. Germline trimming cut 6 bases from V and 6 bases from J; bases unmatched to any gene: 15. The CDR3 is 16 residues long. Germline V gene data show CDR1 as SQVTM and CDR2 as ANQGSEA. The CDR3 nucleotides read TGCAGCGTGAGTTGGGACAGGGGGCTTCGTCGTGGCGAGCAGTACTTC. Encoded protein: CSVSWDRGLRRGEQYF.

This clonotype was detected only a few times. The chain links TRBV5-1 to TRBJ2-3; 8 bases fit TRBD2. The J segment lost 6 bases and the V segment lost 0 bases, leaving 18 bases of the junction unmatched. This CDR3 comprises 19 residues. The germline CDR1 and CDR2 sequences are SGHRS and YFSETQ. CDR3 coding DNA: TGCGCCAGCAGCTTGGAGGTCGTTACGCGGGAGGCGGTTTTGGATACGCAGTATTTT. This encodes CASSLEVVTREAVLDTQYF.